Following are 8 T cell receptor beta chains from one sample sequenced in a study of shared clonotypes between healthy human individuals (TCRdb year 2020). Library preparation used the immunoSEQ multiplex PCR assay. TCRdb stores this immuneACCESS table with in-frame sequences only. Part of the clones is absent; in the studies checked, under half of the shortfall reflects unresolved V genes, and no reason is known for the rest. The table for this sample lists over a million clones; roughly 97% of them were counted only once. The ten largest make up more than 0.9% of the sample. The material sequenced was naive CD4+ T cells sorted from blood. Reading the label with the study, this specimen's cell subset or site is: CD45RA+ positively selected. These TCRs come from a man younger than 40 in good health.

The chain has TRBV18 and TRBJ1-2; the match to TRBD1 covers 12 bases. The V segment lost 3 bases and the J segment 8 bases; nucleotides outside the gene matches: 4. The CDR3 runs to 14 residues. Germline CDR1 reads KGHSH; CDR2 reads LQKENI. The CDR3 sequence: CASSPGTGGWGYTF. For the CDR3, the DNA is TGTGCCAGCTCACCTGGGACAGGGGGCTGGGGCTACACCTTC.

The chain employs TRBV5-1 and TRBJ2-1; 7 nucleotides align to TRBD1. This CDR3 comprises 15 residues. With 0 bases clipped from V and 6 bases from J, the junction kept 6 bases outside the gene matches. The germline gives CDR1 SGHRS, CDR2 YFSETQ. The CDR3 nucleotides are TGCGCCAGCAGCTTGGCCCGACAGGGTTTCAATGAGCAGTTCTTC. Amino acids: CASSLARQGFNEQFF.

V is TRBV9 and J is TRBJ1-5; D unclear. V was pared by 4 bases and J by 5 bases, with 10 bases between. The CDR3 length is 13 residues. In germline, CDR1 is SGDLS, CDR2 YYNGEE. The CDR3 loop reads CASSSFGDQPQHF. In nucleotides, the CDR3 is TGTGCCAGCAGCTCGTTCGGGGATCAGCCCCAGCATTTT.

The J gene is TRBJ2-7, the V gene TRBV11-3; TRBD2 matches 7 bases. Germline values: CDR1 SGHNT, CDR2 YENEEA. Germline trimming cut 5 bases from V and 5 bases from J; bases unmatched to any gene: 15. The CDR3 spans 16 residues. In nucleotides, the CDR3 is TGTGCCAGCAGCGCTGAAGTGGGAGGGACTAACCACGAGCAGTACTTC. It encodes CASSAEVGGTNHEQYF.

The chain recombines TRBV9 with TRBJ2-1; weak D call: TRBD2 (6 bases). CDR1 is SGDLS, CDR2 YYNGEE, per germline. Trimming took off 1 base at V and 8 bases at J, with 19 bases between the two ends. The CDR3 length is 16 residues. In DNA, the CDR3 is TGTGCCAGCAGCGTAAGGACTACGGGTTTCGGTCATGAGCAGTTCTTC. Its translation is CASSVRTTGFGHEQFF.

The V gene is TRBV4-1, the J gene TRBJ1-1; 7 bases are a match to TRBD1. The J segment lost 4 bases and the V segment lost 0 bases, leaving 5 bases of the junction unmatched. The CDR3 length is 15 residues. Germline loops: CDR1 MGHRA, CDR2 YSYEKL. The CDR3 region is CASSQEAGGGTEAFF. Here the CDR3 DNA reads TGCGCCAGCAGCCAAGAGGCAGGGGGGGGCACTGAAGCTTTCTTT.

This sequence joins TRBV7-2 and TRBJ2-5, with D tentatively TRBD2 (6 bases). CDR3 size: 16 residues. The V end lost 5 bases, the J end lost 5 bases, and 21 bases lay between the germline ends. Germline CDR1 and CDR2: SGHTA and FQGNSA. The CDR3 region has the DNA TGTGCCAGCAGCCCCAACGTCTGGGGAGGTTGGGAGACCCAGTACTTC. Amino acids: CASSPNVWGGWETQYF.

The gene calls are TRBV7-8 and TRBJ2-3; tentatively, D is TRBD1 (6 bases). The CDR3 runs 15 residues. The germline gives CDR1 SGHVS, CDR2 FQNEAQ. Trimming shortened V by 5 bases and J by 5 bases, and 17 bases separated the two germline ends. In DNA form, the CDR3 reads TGTGCCAGCAGCCTAGAGGGGGTCCCGGTAGATACGCAGTATTTT. Its protein product is CASSLEGVPVDTQYF.